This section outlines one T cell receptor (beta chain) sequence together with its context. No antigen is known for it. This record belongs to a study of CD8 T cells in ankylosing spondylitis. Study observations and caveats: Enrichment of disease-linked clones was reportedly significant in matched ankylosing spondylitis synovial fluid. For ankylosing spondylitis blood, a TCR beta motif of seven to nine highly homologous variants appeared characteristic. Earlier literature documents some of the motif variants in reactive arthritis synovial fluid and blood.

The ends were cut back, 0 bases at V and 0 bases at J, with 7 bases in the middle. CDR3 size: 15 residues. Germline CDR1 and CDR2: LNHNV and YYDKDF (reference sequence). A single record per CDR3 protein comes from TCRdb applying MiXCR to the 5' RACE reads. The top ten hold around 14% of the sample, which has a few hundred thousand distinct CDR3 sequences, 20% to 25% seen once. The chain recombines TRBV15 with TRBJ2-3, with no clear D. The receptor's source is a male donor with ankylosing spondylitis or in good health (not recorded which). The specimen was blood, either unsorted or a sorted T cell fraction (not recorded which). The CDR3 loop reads CATSRDLGSTDTQYF. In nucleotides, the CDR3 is TGTGCCACCAGCAGAGATCTCGGGAGCACAGATACGCAGTATTTT.